These T cell receptor beta chains were read from a single sample in a study of shared clonotypes between healthy human individuals. Some clones are missing from TCRdb's copy, which holds only in-frame ones; the method was immunoSEQ multiplex PCR. The sample has approximately 2,000,000 clones; 85% to 95% are singletons. Input material: naive CD4+ T cells from PBMCs. Receptors were obtained from a man aged 18 to 30 in good health. Some clones in this sample may be carry-over from other donors' samples. CDR3s include the opening cysteine and the closing phenylalanine or tryptophan. A D gene is named only where the DNA matches it firmly. Expanded clones get a size class; other rows say once, few or many, or leave the size out.

V	size	J	D	DNA	CDR3
TRBV21-1	-	TRBJ1-5	-	TGTGCCAGCAGCAAGCTCCGCGGGAACCCTCAGGGTAGCAATCAGCCCCAGCATTTT	CASSKLRGNPQGSNQPQHF
TRBV7-3	-	TRBJ2-7	TRBD2	TGTGCCAGCAGCTTAATTTTGTTCGGGCGGGAGTTATCTTACGAGCAGTACTTC	CASSLILFGRELSYEQYF
TRBV6-6	-	TRBJ1-1	-	TGTGCCAGCAGTTACTGGGGTGAAGCTTTCTTT	CASSYWGEAFF
TRBV2	-	TRBJ1-1	TRBD1	TGTGCCAGCAGGGACAGGGGGCCCACTGAAGCTTTCTTT	CASRDRGPTEAFF
TRBV6-1	-	TRBJ1-1	-	TGTGCCAGCAGTGACAGGGTATTGACTGAAGCTTTCTTT	CASSDRVLTEAFF
TRBV5-1	-	TRBJ2-1	TRBD2	TGCGCCAGCAGCCCGGGACTAGCGGGCGATGAGCAGTTCTTC	CASSPGLAGDEQFF
TRBV7-3	-	TRBJ2-3	-	TGTGCCAGCAGCTCCAATCCCCTTAGCACAGATACGCAGTATTTT	CASSSNPLSTDTQYF
TRBV27	-	TRBJ1-1	-	TGTGCCAGCAGTTTATTCCGGGTCTCTGAAGCTTTCTTT	CASSLFRVSEAFF
TRBV28	-	TRBJ2-7	TRBD2	TGTGCCAGCAGTCAAACTAGCGGGAGTATCTCTAGGGAGCAGTACTTC	CASSQTSGSISREQYF
TRBV28	-	TRBJ2-5	TRBD2	TGTGCCAGCAGCCTTAGGACTAGCCTAAAAGTGGCAAACTTC	CASSLRTSLKVANF
TRBV2	-	TRBJ1-1	-	TGTGCCAGCAGCCTCGAGAGCCGGGGCACTGAAGCTTTCTTT	CASSLESRGTEAFF
TRBV6-1	-	TRBJ2-1	TRBD2	TGTGCCAGCAGTGTCTCCGGGACTAGCGGGGGGAGCTCCTACAATGAGCAGTTCTTC	CASSVSGTSGGSSYNEQFF
TRBV5-1	-	TRBJ2-2	-	TGCGCCAGCAGCTCTCTCTCGGGCCGACTCCCCGGGGAGCTGTTTTTT	CASSSLSGRLPGELFF
TRBV23-1	once	TRBJ2-7	TRBD1	TGCGCCAGCAATCCCAGGACAGGTCCGGGGGAGCAGTACTTC	CASNPRTGPGEQYF
TRBV18	-	TRBJ2-4	-	TGTGCCAGCTCACACGGGGGTCAGATCGGGGGAGGTGTCAAAAACATTCAGTACTTC	CASSHGGQIGGGVKNIQYF
TRBV6-1	-	TRBJ1-4	-	TGTGCCAGCAGTGAACGGCCAACTAATGAAAAACTGTTTTTT	CASSERPTNEKLFF
TRBV23-1	-	TRBJ1-1	-	TGCGCCAGCGCCGGACGGTTGAACACTGAAGCTTTCTTT	CASAGRLNTEAFF
TRBV7-3	few	TRBJ2-1	-	TGTGCCAGCAGCTTAGGCGATGAGCAGTTCTTC	CASSLGDEQFF
TRBV18	once	TRBJ1-2	-	TGTGCCAGCTCACCATCGAGGGCGGACTATGGCTACACCTTC	CASSPSRADYGYTF
TRBV18	-	TRBJ2-5	-	TGTGCCAGCTCACCAATAGCCAAAGGATCACAAGAGACCCAGTACTTC	CASSPIAKGSQETQYF
TRBV27	-	TRBJ2-7	-	TGTGCCAGCAGTTTTCACGCACGGTACTACGAGCAGTACTTC	CASSFHARYYEQYF
TRBV28	-	TRBJ2-7	-	TGTGCCAGCAGTTCACGGGACGGGAGCTCCTACGAGCAGTACTTC	CASSSRDGSSYEQYF
TRBV30	few	TRBJ1-5	-	TGTGCCTGGAGTGACAGGGTTGGGCAGCCCCAGCATTTT	CAWSDRVGQPQHF